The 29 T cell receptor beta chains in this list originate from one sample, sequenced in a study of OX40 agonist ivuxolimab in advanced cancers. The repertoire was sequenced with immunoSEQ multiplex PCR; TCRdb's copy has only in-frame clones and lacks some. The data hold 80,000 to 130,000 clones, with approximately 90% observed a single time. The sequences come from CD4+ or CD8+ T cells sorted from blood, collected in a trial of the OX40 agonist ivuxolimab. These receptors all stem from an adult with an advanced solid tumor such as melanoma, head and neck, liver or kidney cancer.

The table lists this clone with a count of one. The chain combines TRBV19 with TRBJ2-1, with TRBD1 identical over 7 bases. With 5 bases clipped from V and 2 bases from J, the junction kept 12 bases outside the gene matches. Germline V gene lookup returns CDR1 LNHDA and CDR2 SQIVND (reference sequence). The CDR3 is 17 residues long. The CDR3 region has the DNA TGTGCCAGTAGTGACAGTCTGAGACAGGGAACCTACAATGAGCAGTTCTTC. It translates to CASSDSLRQGTYNEQFF.

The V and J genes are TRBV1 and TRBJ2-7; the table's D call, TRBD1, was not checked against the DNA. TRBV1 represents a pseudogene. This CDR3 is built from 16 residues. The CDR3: CTSSQETGDSSYEQYF. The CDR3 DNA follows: TGCACCAGCAGCCAAGAGACGGGGGACAGCTCCTACGAGCAGTACTTC.

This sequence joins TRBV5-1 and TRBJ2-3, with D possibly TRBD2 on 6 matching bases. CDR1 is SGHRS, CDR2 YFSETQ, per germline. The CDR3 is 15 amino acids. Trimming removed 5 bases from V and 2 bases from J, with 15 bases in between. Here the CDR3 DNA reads TGCGCCAGCAGAGCGGGTCCTGGGGCCACAGATACGCAGTATTTT. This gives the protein CASRAGPGATDTQYF. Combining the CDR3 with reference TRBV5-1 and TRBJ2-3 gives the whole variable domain KAGVTQTPRYLIKTRGQQVTLSCSPISGHRSVSWYQQTPGQGLQFLFEYFSETQRNKGNFPGRFSGRQFSNSRSEMNVSTLELGDSALYLCASRAGPGATDTQYFGPGTRLTVL.

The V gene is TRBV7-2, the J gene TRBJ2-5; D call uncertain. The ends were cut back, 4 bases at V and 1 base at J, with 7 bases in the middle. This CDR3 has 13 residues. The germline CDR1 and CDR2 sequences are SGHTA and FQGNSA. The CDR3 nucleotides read TGTGCCAGCAGCTCTAGGGCCCAAGAGACCCAGTACTTC. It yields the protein CASSSRAQETQYF.

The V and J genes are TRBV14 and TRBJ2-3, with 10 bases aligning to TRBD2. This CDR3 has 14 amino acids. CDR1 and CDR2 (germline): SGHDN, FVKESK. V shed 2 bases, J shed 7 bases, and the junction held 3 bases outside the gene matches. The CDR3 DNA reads TGTGCCAGCAGCCAACTAGCGGGAGTTAATACGCAGTATTTT. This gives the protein CASSQLAGVNTQYF.

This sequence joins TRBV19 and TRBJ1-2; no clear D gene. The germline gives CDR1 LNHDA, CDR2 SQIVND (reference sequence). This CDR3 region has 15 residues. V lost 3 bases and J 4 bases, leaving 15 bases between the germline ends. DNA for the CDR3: TGTGCCAGTAGTATTTCCCCAGTGGAAATCTATGGCTACACCTTC. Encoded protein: CASSISPVEIYGYTF. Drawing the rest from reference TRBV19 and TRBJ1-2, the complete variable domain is DGGITQSPKYLFRKEGQNVTLSCEQNLNHDAMYWYRQDPGQGLRLIYYSQIVNDFQKGDIAEGYSVSREKKESFPLTVTSAQKNPTAFYLCASSISPVEIYGYTFGSGTRLTVV.

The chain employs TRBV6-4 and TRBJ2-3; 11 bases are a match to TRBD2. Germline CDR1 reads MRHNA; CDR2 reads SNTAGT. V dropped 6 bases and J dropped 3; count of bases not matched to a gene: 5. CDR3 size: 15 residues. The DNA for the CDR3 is TGTGCCAGCAGCGTAGCGGGAGGGCCGACAGATACGCAGTATTTT. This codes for CASSVAGGPTDTQYF.

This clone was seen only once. In DNA form, the CDR3 reads TGTGCCAGCAGCCTCGTCGGGGGATTTAACACCGGGGAGCTGTTTTTT. Amino acid sequence: CASSLVGGFNTGELFF. The V gene is TRBV11-2, the J gene TRBJ2-2, with a possible D match to TRBD2 (6 bases). The CDR3 has 16 residues. Trimming took off 5 bases at V and 2 bases at J, with 15 bases between the two ends. Germline assignment: CDR1 SGHAT and CDR2 FQNNGV.

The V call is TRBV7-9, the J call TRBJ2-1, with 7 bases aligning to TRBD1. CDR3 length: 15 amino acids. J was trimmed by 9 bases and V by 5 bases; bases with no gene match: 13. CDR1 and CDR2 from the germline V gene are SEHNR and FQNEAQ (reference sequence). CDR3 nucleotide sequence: TGTGCCAGCAGCCTCCCGACAGGGACCCTGAGTGAGCAGTTCTTC. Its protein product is CASSLPTGTLSEQFF.

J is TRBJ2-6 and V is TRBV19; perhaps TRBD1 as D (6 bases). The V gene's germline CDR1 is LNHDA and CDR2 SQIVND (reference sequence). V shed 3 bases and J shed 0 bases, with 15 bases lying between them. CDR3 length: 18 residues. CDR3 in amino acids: CASSIADRLVSGANVLTF. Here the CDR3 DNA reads TGTGCCAGTAGTATCGCTGACAGGTTGGTCTCTGGGGCCAACGTCCTGACTTTC.

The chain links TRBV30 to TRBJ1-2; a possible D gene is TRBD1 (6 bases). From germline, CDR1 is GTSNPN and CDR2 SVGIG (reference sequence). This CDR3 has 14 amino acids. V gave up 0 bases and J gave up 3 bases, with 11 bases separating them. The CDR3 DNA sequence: TGTGCCTGGAGTGTACGGGGGCGGGACTATGGCTACACCTTC. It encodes CAWSVRGRDYGYTF.

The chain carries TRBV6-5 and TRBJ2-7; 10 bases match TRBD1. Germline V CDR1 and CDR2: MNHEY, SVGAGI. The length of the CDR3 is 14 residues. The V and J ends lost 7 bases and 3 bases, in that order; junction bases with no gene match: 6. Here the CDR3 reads CASNRQGAFYEQYF. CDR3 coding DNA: TGTGCCAGCAACCGACAGGGGGCCTTCTACGAGCAGTACTTC.

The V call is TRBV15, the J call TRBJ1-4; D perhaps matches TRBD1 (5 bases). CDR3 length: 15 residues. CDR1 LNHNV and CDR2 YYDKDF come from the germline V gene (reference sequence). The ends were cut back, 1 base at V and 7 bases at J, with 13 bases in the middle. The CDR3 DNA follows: TGTGCCACCAGCAGAGCGGGGGACCTCGTTGAAAAACTGTTTTTT. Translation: CATSRAGDLVEKLFF.

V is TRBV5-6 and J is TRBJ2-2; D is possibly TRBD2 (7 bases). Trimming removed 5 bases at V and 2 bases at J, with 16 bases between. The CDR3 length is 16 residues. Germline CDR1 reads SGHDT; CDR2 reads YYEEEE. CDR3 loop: CASRIMGGGNTGELFF. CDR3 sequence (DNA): TGTGCCAGCAGGATCATGGGAGGGGGAAACACCGGGGAGCTGTTTTTT.

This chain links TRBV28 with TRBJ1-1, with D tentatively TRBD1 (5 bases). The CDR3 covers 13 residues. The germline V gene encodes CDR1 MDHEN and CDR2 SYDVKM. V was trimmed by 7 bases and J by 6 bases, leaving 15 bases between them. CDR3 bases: TGTGCCAGCACCGCTTTTCTGACAGCTGAAGCTTTCTTT. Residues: CASTAFLTAEAFF. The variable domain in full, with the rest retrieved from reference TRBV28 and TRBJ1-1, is DVKVTQSSRYLVKRTGEKVFLECVQDMDHENMFWYRQDPGLGLRLIYFSYDVKMKEKGDIPEGYSVSREKKERFSLILESASTNQTSMYLCASTAFLTAEAFFGQGTRLTVV.

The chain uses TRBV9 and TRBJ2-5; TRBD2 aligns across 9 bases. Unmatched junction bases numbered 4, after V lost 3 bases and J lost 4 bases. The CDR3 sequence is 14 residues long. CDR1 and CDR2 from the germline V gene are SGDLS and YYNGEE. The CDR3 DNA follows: TGTGCCAGCAGCGCCGGGACTAGCCCAGAGACCCAGTACTTC. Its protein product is CASSAGTSPETQYF.

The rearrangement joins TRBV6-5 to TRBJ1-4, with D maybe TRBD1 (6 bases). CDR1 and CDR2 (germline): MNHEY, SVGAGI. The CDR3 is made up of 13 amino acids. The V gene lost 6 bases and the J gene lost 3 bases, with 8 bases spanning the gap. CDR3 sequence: CASRGAANEKLFF. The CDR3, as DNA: TGTGCCAGCAGGGGGGCTGCTAATGAAAAACTGTTTTTT.

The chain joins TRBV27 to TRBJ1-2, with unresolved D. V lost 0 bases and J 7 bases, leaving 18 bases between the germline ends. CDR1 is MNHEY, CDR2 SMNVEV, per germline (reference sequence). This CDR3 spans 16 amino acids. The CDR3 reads CASSLSRSGGRSGYTF. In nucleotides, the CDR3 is TGTGCCAGCAGTTTATCGAGGAGCGGAGGACGGAGTGGCTACACCTTC.

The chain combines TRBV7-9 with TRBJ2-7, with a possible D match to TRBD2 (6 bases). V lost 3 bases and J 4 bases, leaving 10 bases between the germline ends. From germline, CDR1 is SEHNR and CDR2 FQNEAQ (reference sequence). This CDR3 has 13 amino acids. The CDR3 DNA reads TGTGCCAGCAGCTTTGTCGGGACTTACGAGCAGTACTTC. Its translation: CASSFVGTYEQYF.

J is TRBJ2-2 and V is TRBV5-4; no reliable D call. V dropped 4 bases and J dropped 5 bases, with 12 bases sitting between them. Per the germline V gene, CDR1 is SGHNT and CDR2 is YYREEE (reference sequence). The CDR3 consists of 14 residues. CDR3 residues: CASSLDLSTGELFF. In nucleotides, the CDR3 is TGTGCCAGCAGCCTTGACTTGTCAACCGGGGAGCTGTTTTTT.

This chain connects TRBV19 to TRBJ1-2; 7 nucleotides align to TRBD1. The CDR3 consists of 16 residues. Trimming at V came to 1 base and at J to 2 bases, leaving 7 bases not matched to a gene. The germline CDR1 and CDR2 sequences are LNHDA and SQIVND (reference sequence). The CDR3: CASSIASTGSNYGYTF. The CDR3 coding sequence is TGTGCCAGTAGTATAGCATCGACAGGGTCCAACTATGGCTACACCTTC.

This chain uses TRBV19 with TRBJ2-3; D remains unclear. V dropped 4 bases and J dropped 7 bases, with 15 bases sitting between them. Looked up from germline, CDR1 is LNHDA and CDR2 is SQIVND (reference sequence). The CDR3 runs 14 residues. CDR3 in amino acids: CASSKDRSRNTQYF. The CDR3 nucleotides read TGTGCCAGTAGTAAAGACCGGAGCAGGAATACGCAGTATTTT.

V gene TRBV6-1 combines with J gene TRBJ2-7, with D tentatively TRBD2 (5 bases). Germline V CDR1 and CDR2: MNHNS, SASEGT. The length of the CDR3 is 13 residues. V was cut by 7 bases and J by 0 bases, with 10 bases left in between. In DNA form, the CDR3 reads TGTGCCAGCACTAGCTACCTCTCCTACGAGCAGTACTTC. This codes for CASTSYLSYEQYF.

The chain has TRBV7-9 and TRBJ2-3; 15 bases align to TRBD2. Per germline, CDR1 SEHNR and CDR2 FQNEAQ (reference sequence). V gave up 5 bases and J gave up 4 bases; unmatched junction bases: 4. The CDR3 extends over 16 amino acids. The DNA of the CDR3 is TGTGCCAGCAGCCCTGGACTAGCGGGAGGGTCAGATACGCAGTATTTT. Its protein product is CASSPGLAGGSDTQYF.

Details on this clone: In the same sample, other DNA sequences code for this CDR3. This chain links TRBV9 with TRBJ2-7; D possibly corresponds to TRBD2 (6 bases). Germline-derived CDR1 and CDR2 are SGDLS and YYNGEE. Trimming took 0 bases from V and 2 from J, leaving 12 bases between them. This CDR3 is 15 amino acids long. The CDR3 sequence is CASSVGPSATYEQYF. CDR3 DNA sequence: TGTGCCAGCAGCGTAGGTCCTAGCGCCACCTACGAGCAGTACTTC.

The CDR3 DNA follows: TGTGCCAGCAGCTGGGGGACAGTCAATTCACCCCTCCACTTT. Translated, it gives CASSWGTVNSPLHF. The J gene is TRBJ1-6, the V gene TRBV5-6, with TRBD1 matching over 7 bases. Germline V gene data show CDR1 as SGHDT and CDR2 as YYEEEE. The CDR3 contains 14 residues. The V segment lost 3 bases and the J segment 7 bases; nucleotides outside the gene matches: 4.

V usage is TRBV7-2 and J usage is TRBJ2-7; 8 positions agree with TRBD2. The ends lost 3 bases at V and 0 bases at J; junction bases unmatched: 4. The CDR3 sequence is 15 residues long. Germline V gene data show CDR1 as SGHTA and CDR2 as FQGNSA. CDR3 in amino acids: CASSLSSGDSYEQYF. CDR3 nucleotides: TGTGCCAGCAGCTTGAGTAGCGGGGACTCCTACGAGCAGTACTTC.

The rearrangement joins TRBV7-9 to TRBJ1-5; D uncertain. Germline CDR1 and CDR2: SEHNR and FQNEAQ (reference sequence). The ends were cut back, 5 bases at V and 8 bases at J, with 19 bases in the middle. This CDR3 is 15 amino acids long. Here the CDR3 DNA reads TGTGCCAGCAGCCCGGACGGACCTGGGCATGAGCCCCAGCATTTT. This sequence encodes CASSPDGPGHEPQHF.

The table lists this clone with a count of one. CDR3 DNA sequence: TGTGCCAGCAGTTTCTTCGGGAGGGCCTCCTACGAGCAGTACTTC. It encodes CASSFFGRASYEQYF. The chain carries TRBV27 and TRBJ2-7, with 8 bases matching TRBD2. After removal of 3 bases from V and 0 bases from J, the junction contained 4 bases not matched to a gene. CDR3 length: 15 residues. The V gene's germline CDR1 is MNHEY and CDR2 SMNVEV (reference sequence).